Each of the 24 T cell receptor beta chains below was sequenced from the same sample in a study of liver allograft versus peripheral blood T cells (dated by TCRdb to about 2020). A note on the overall study: The study compared T cell receptor repertoires found within transplanted livers against repertoires in the peripheral blood of liver transplant recipients.

The instrument was an Illumina MiSeq. Using fastp trimming at Q25 and MiXCR clonotype assembly, TCRdb reanalyzed the public sequencing data and kept in-frame beta chains. Every entry covers one CDR3 protein and lists the most common genes and DNA from its rows. The sample yields about 1,900 distinct CDR3 sequences; around 15% were counted once. The ten most abundant clones make up about 10% of the sample. The receptors here all came from a human patient who had a liver transplant. Some T cells present after a transplant may be cells of the graft donor.

This clonotype is medium-sized (0.01 to 0.1%) within its sample. V is TRBV19 and J is TRBJ1-1; 7 nucleotides line up with TRBD1. CDR1 LNHDA and CDR2 SQIVND come from the germline V gene (reference sequence). This CDR3 is built from 20 residues. V lost 2 bases and J lost 4; bases outside the gene matches: 22. The chain's CDR3 is CASSIIGTVSGGRRGTEAFF. The CDR3 DNA reads as TGTGCCAGTAGTATAATAGGGACAGTAAGTGGAGGGCGCCGGGGCACTGAAGCTTTCTTT.

This clonotype was seen many times. The V call is TRBV3-1, the J call TRBJ1-1, with 9 bases fitting TRBD1. The J segment lost 7 bases and the V segment lost 3 bases, leaving 9 bases of the junction unmatched. In germline, CDR1 is LGHDT, CDR2 YNNKEL (reference sequence). CDR3 length: 15 residues. The CDR3 region has the DNA TGTGCCAGCAGCCAGTTTGGGGGACAGGGTATTGAAGCTTTCTTT. Protein product: CASSQFGGQGIEAFF.

Within the sample, this clonotype is medium-sized. The missing conserved phenylalanine or tryptophan at the end of this CDR3 makes a read error likely. Because the CDR3's place on the DNA is in doubt, the DNA is left out and the CDR3 is given as listed by TCRdb. The CDR3 sequence: CASSYSNRAMTFV. The V gene is TRBV6-2 or TRBV6-3, the J gene TRBJ1-2; the D call TRBD1 from the table was never checked on the DNA. Inclusive of both ends, the CDR3 amounts to 13 amino acids. Germline CDR1 is MNHEY and CDR2 is SVGEGT.

To note about this clonotype: A much more abundant neighbour one base away suggests this may be a read error. This chain links TRBV11-2 with TRBJ2-2; 8 bases agree with TRBD2. V was clipped by 5 bases and J by 8 bases; unmatched bases: 10. The CDR3 sequence is 15 residues long. Germline loops: CDR1 SGHAT, CDR2 FQNNGV. CDR3 DNA sequence: TGTGCCAGCAGCGTAGGACTAGCTAAGGCAGGGGAGCTGTTTTTT. This codes for CASSVGLAKAGELFF.

By share of the sample, this clonotype is medium-sized. The chain recombines TRBV6-1 with TRBJ1-2; D is uncertain. This CDR3 has 14 residues. The germline V and J ends were trimmed by 6 bases and 2 bases, with 13 bases remaining between them. Germline-derived CDR1 and CDR2 are MNHNS and SASEGT. CDR3 coding DNA: TGTGCCAGCAGGGACCGGACGTCAAACTATGGCTACACCTTC. Protein product: CASRDRTSNYGYTF.

In its sample, this clonotype ranks as medium-sized. This chain uses TRBV7-9 with TRBJ2-1, with D tentatively TRBD2 (5 bases). Deletions cut 8 bases from V and 0 bases from J, with 11 bases between. Germline V lookup: CDR1 SEHNR, CDR2 FQNEAQ (reference sequence). There are 14 residues in the CDR3. CDR3 amino acids: CASPGFGSYNEQFF. DNA of the CDR3: TGTGCCAGCCCGGGGTTCGGCTCCTACAATGAGCAGTTCTTC.

By share of the sample, this clonotype is medium-sized (0.01 to 0.1%). This rearrangement joins TRBV19 to TRBJ1-6, with 10 nucleotides matching TRBD1. V gave up 6 bases and J gave up 7 bases; unmatched junction bases: 6. The germline CDR1 and CDR2 sequences are LNHDA and SQIVND (reference sequence). The CDR3 is 15 amino acids. CDR3 DNA sequence: TGTGCCAGTAGGACAGGGGGCATTGAAAATTCACCCCTCCACTTT. Translating it yields CASRTGGIENSPLHF.

This clonotype is classed as medium-sized. The V gene is TRBV20-1, the J gene TRBJ1-1, with D unclear. This CDR3 is 14 amino acids long. The V gene's germline CDR1 is DFQATT and CDR2 SNEGSKA (reference sequence). The ends were cut back, 2 bases at V and 4 bases at J, with 14 bases in the middle. CDR3 DNA sequence: TGCAGTGCTAGACCCCCAGCAGGACGCACTGAAGCTTTCTTT. The encoded protein is CSARPPAGRTEAFF.

CDR3 loop: CASSHRRPLHF. CDR3 DNA sequence: TGTGCCAGCAGCCACAGGAGGCCCCTCCACTTT. The V and J genes are TRBV14 and TRBJ1-6; D call uncertain. Germline loops: CDR1 SGHDN, CDR2 FVKESK. This CDR3 is 11 amino acids long. V lost 3 bases and J 13 bases, leaving 7 bases between the germline ends.

This clonotype rates as medium-sized. The CDR3 region has the DNA TGTGCCAGCAGCCAAGGGGGTGATGGCTACACCTTC. It is translated as CASSQGGDGYTF. The rearrangement links TRBV3-1 to TRBJ1-2, with D uncertain. Looked up from germline, CDR1 is LGHDT and CDR2 is YNNKEL (reference sequence). V dropped 1 base and J dropped 6 bases, with 6 bases sitting between them. The CDR3 is 12 residues long.

This clonotype is labeled as medium-sized. The V gene is TRBV30, the J gene TRBJ1-1; D uncertain. From germline, CDR1 is GTSNPN and CDR2 SVGIG (reference sequence). Trimming shortened V by 3 bases and J by 11 bases, and 19 bases separated the two germline ends. The CDR3 has 13 residues. This CDR3 is CAWSRSLEGSAFF. DNA for the CDR3: TGTGCCTGGAGCAGGTCGCTGGAGGGATCTGCTTTCTTT.

This clonotype is judged medium-sized (0.01 to 0.1%). The chain joins TRBV20-1 to TRBJ1-2, with 11 bases matching TRBD1. The CDR3 is made up of 14 amino acids. Germline CDR1 reads DFQATT; CDR2 reads SNEGSKA (reference sequence). V trimming: 5 bases; J trimming: 4 bases; junction bases outside the gene matches: 6. This CDR3 reads CSARTGGKIYGYTF. CDR3 DNA sequence: TGCAGTGCTCGGACAGGGGGCAAAATCTATGGCTACACCTTC.

This clonotype is judged medium-sized. The gene calls are TRBV7-9 and TRBJ1-3; D gene uncertain. The germline gives CDR1 SEHNR, CDR2 FQNEAQ (reference sequence). V lost 1 base, J lost 0 bases, and 1 base lay in between. The CDR3 covers 13 residues. As DNA, the CDR3 is TGTGCCAGCAGCTTAGGCTCTGGAAACACCATATATTTT. As protein: CASSLGSGNTIYF.

This clonotype turned up a few times. The chain carries TRBV7-9 and TRBJ2-7; D gene unclear. There are 16 residues in the CDR3. Germline V gene lookup returns CDR1 SEHNR and CDR2 FQNEAQ (reference sequence). Trimming pared 5 bases from V and 0 bases from J, leaving 17 bases between. The CDR3 nucleotides are TGTGCCAGCAGCCCATGGCAGTCCCTCAGCTCCTACGAGCAGTACTTC. Protein: CASSPWQSLSSYEQYF.

This clonotype has just a few counts. V is TRBV6-1 and J is TRBJ2-5; 8 bases are a match to TRBD2. Per germline, CDR1 MNHNS and CDR2 SASEGT. V shed 6 bases and J 4 bases; nucleotides not matched to a gene: 4. The CDR3 sequence is 13 residues long. The CDR3 reads CASRYGGAETQYF. The CDR3 DNA sequence: TGTGCCAGCAGATACGGGGGGGCAGAGACCCAGTACTTC.

In its sample, this clonotype is medium-sized. This chain uses TRBV12-3 or TRBV12-4 with TRBJ1-1; D is unresolved. Trimming removed 5 bases from V and 7 bases from J, with 11 bases in between. The CDR3 has 12 amino acids. The CDR3 DNA sequence: TGTGCCAGCAGTCTAGGACGTCTTGAAGCTTTCTTT. Amino acids: CASSLGRLEAFF.

This clonotype occurred many times. CDR3 residues: CASSLGVGIETQYF. The CDR3 bases are TGTGCCAGCAGCTTGGGGGTAGGGATAGAGACCCAGTACTTC. The J gene is TRBJ2-5, the V gene TRBV5-6; the D is unclear. The CDR3 extends over 14 amino acids. V lost 0 bases and J 4 bases, leaving 10 bases between the germline ends. CDR1 and CDR2 (germline): SGHDT, YYEEEE.

This clonotype was counted only a few times. The V call is TRBV11-2, the J call TRBJ2-7; unclear D gene. This CDR3 has 14 residues. V lost 1 base and J 4 bases, leaving 11 bases between the germline ends. The germline V gene encodes CDR1 SGHAT and CDR2 FQNNGV. CDR3 nucleotides: TGTGCCAGCAGCTTAGCCTTTTTGCTTTACGAGCAGTACTTC. It encodes CASSLAFLLYEQYF.

This clonotype ranks as medium-sized. The gene calls are TRBV19 and TRBJ1-5, with no clear D. Germline V gives CDR1 LNHDA, CDR2 SQIVND (reference sequence). The CDR3 runs to 14 residues. The germline V and J ends were trimmed by 4 bases and 0 bases, with 7 bases remaining between them. The CDR3 region is CASSKGNSNQPQHF. The CDR3 DNA follows: TGTGCCAGTAGTAAGGGAAATAGCAATCAGCCCCAGCATTTT.

This clonotype is categorized as large. This sequence joins TRBV18 and TRBJ1-2; D remains unclear. Germline V gene sequence: CDR1 KGHSH, CDR2 LQKENI. Trimming took off 0 bases at V and 4 bases at J, with 15 bases between the two ends. The CDR3 totals 16 residues. The CDR3 spells CASSPPPGVKGYGYTF. CDR3 sequence (DNA): TGTGCCAGCTCACCACCGCCCGGGGTAAAGGGCTATGGCTACACCTTC.

Sample share makes this clonotype medium-sized (0.01 to 0.1%). This chain uses TRBV2 with TRBJ1-2, with D maybe TRBD1 (5 bases). This CDR3 contains 14 residues. Per germline, CDR1 SNHLY and CDR2 FYNNEI. The V and J ends lost 4 bases and 3 bases respectively, with 12 bases between them. The CDR3 reads CASSGDDRYYGYTF. In DNA, the CDR3 is TGTGCCAGCAGTGGGGACGACCGATACTATGGCTACACCTTC.

This clonotype rates as medium-sized. This chain links TRBV6-5 with TRBJ1-2; TRBD1 might be the D (5 bases). CDR1 MNHEY and CDR2 SVGAGI come from the germline V gene. V gave up 8 bases and J gave up 8 bases, with 15 bases separating them. The CDR3 contains 12 residues. The CDR3 sequence is CASRVGERGYTF. Written as DNA, the CDR3 is TGTGCCAGCCGAGTGGGGGAGAGGGGCTACACCTTC.

This clonotype counts as medium-sized. The genes are TRBV6-2 or TRBV6-3 and TRBJ1-2, with D hard to call. Germline CDR1 MNHEY, CDR2 SVGEGT. The CDR3 runs to 19 residues. Trimming took off 2 bases at V and 0 bases at J, with 22 bases between the two ends. The CDR3 sequence: CASSYPSRSTPYSNYGYTF. For the CDR3, the DNA is TGTGCCAGCAGTTACCCGAGCCGATCTACTCCCTATTCTAACTATGGCTACACCTTC.

This clonotype is medium-sized by share. This chain links TRBV15 with TRBJ2-7, with D perhaps assigned TRBD1 or TRBD2 (5 bases each). The CDR3 runs to 15 residues. V was pared by 1 base and J by 2 bases, with 12 bases between. Germline assignment: CDR1 LNHNV and CDR2 YYDKDF (reference sequence). The CDR3 is CATSRGSGQTYEQYF. The CDR3 nucleotides read TGTGCCACCAGCAGAGGATCGGGGCAGACCTACGAGCAGTACTTC.